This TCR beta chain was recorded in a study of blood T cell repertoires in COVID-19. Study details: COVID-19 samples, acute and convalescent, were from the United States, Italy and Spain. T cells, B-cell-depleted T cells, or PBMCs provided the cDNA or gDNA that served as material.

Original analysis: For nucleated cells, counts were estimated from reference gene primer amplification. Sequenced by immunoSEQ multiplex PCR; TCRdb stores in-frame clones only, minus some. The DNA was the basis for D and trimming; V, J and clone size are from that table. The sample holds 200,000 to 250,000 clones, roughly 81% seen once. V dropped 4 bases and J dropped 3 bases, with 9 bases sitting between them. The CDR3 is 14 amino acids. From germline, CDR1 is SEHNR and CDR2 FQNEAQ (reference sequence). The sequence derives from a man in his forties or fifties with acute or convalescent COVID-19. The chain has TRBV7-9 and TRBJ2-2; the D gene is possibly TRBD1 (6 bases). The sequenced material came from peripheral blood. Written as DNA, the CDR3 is TGTGCCAGCAGCTCAAACAGGGACACCGGGGAGCTGTTTTTT. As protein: CASSSNRDTGELFF. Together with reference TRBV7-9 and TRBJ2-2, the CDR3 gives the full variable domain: DTGVSQNPRHKITKRGQNVTFRCDPISEHNRLYWYRQTLGQGPEFLTYFQNEAQLEKSRLLSDRFSAERPKGSFSTLEIQRTEQGDSAMYLCASSSNRDTGELFFGEGSRLTVL.